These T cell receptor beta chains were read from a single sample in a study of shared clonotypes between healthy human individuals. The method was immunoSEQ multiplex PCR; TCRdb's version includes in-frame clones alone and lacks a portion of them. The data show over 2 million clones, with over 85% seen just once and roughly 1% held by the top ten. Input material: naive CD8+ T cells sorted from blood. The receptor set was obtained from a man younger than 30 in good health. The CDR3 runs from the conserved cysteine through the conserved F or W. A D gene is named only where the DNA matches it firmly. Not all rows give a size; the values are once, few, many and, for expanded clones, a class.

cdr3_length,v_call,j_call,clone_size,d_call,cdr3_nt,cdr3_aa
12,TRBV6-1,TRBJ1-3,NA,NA,TGTGCCAGCAGTGATTGGGGGGGCACCATATATTTT,CASSDWGGTIYF
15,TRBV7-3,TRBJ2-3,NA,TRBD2,TGTGCCAGCAGCTTAACGGGAGGGGTTGCAGATACGCAGTATTTT,CASSLTGGVADTQYF
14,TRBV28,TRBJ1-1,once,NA,TGTGCCAGCAGTTTTGAGAACTTGAACACTGAAGCTTTCTTT,CASSFENLNTEAFF
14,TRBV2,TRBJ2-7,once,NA,TGTGCCAGCAGTGAAGACGGGATCCCCTACGAGCAGTACTTC,CASSEDGIPYEQYF
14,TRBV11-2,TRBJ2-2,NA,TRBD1,TGTGCCAGCAGGCTTGGACAGGGAGTTGGGGAGCTGTTTTTT,CASRLGQGVGELFF
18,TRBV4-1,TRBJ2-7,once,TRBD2,TGCGCCAGCAGCCAGCCGGGACTAGCGGGGGAAAATTCCTACGAGCAGTACTTC,CASSQPGLAGENSYEQYF
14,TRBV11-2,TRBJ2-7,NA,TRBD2,TGTGCCAGCAGCTTAGAACTAGCGACCTACGAGCAGTACTTC,CASSLELATYEQYF
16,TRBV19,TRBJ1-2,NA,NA,TGTGCCAGTAGTATAGCGGGGAACACCCAAGGGGATGGCTACACCTTC,CASSIAGNTQGDGYTF
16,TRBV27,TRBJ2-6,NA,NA,TGTGCCAGCAGTCAAACTTCAGGGACTGGGGCCAACGTCCTGACTTTC,CASSQTSGTGANVLTF
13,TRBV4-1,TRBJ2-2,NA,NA,TGCGCCAGTCGGGAGCATTCCTCGGGGGAGCTGTTTTTT,CASREHSSGELFF
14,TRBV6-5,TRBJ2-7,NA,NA,TGTGCCAGCAGTTACTCTGCCAGCTCCTACGAGCAGTACTTC,CASSYSASSYEQYF
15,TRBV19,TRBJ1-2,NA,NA,TGTGCCAGTAGTCCAGGCGGGGTGGAAGTGAGGGGCTACACCTTC,CASSPGGVEVRGYTF
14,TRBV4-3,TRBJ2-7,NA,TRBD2,TGCGCCAGCAGCCAGGGTGCTAGCGGATACGAGCAGTACTTC,CASSQGASGYEQYF
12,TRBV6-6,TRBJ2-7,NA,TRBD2,TGTGCCACCTTAGCGGGAGCCTACGAGCAGTACTTC,CATLAGAYEQYF
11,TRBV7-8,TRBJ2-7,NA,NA,TGTGCCAGCAGCATTAACGACGAGCAGTACTTC,CASSINDEQYF
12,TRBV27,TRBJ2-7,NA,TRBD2,TGTGCCAGCAGAGGACTAGCCAACGAGCAGTACTTC,CASRGLANEQYF
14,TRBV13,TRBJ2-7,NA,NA,TGTGCCAGCAGCTTAAGAAACAGGGACTACGAGCAGTACTTC,CASSLRNRDYEQYF
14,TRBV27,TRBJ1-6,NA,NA,TGTGCCAGTAGGAGCAATCCGGGTAATTCACCCCTCCACTTT,CASRSNPGNSPLHF
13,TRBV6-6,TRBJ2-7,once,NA,TGTGCCAGCAGTGACCAGGTATACTACGAGCAGTACTTC,CASSDQVYYEQYF
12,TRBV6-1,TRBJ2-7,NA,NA,TGTGCCAGCAGTGAATGGGGTTACGAGCAGTACTTC,CASSEWGYEQYF
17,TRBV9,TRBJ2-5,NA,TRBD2,TGTGCCAGCAGCGTAGGAGGATCGGCGGGGGGACAAGAGACCCAGTACTTC,CASSVGGSAGGQETQYF
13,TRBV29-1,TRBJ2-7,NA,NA,TGCAGCGCCTCGGGGCAGGGTTTCTACGAGCAGTACTTC,CSASGQGFYEQYF
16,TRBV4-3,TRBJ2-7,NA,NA,TGCGCCAGCAGCCAAGACACGGACTACCTCTCCTACGAGCAGTACTTC,CASSQDTDYLSYEQYF
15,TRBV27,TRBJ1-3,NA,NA,TGTGCCAGCAGCCCTATGGGGGTCGATGGAAACACCATATATTTT,CASSPMGVDGNTIYF